What follows are 12 T cell receptor beta chains derived from one specimen sequenced in a study of T cell therapy after organ transplantation. These TCRs' antigens remain unknown. The time point here: 4-8 weeks after completion of therapy. Sequencing was performed with immunoSEQ multiplex PCR; in TCRdb, only in-frame clones are kept and a portion is missing. The sample lists approximately 6,400 clones, roughly 70% seen once, with 25% to 30% in the top ten. The sample consisted of CD8+ T cells from blood, taken after autologous CMV-specific T cell therapy. Source of these receptors: a human patient who had received a solid organ transplant and had CMV disease. Some T cells may be supplied by the graft donor.

This rearrangement joins TRBV28 to TRBJ1-3; D call uncertain. CDR3 length: 16 residues. Germline V gene data show CDR1 as MDHEN and CDR2 as SYDVKM. Trimming pared 7 bases from V and 0 bases from J, leaving 16 bases between. The CDR3 sequence: CASNGPGGISGNTIYF. CDR3 coding DNA: TGTGCCAGCAATGGTCCGGGTGGAATCTCTGGAAACACCATATATTTT. Based on the CDR3 plus reference TRBV28 and TRBJ1-3, the full variable domain is DVKVTQSSRYLVKRTGEKVFLECVQDMDHENMFWYRQDPGLGLRLIYFSYDVKMKEKGDIPEGYSVSREKKERFSLILESASTNQTSMYLCASNGPGGISGNTIYFGEGSWLTVV.

This sequence joins TRBV14 and TRBJ1-3; no firm D call. Germline CDR1 is SGHDN and CDR2 is FVKESK. This CDR3 contains 16 residues. Deletions cut 5 bases from V and 4 bases from J, with 18 bases between. The CDR3 reads CASSFFRTSAGNTIYF. The DNA of the CDR3 is TGTGCCAGCAGCTTCTTCCGGACGTCGGCGGGAAACACCATATATTTT.

This clone was counted only a few times. This chain links TRBV13 with TRBJ2-2; D is unresolved. This CDR3 region has 14 residues. From germline, CDR1 is PRHDT and CDR2 FYEKMQ (reference sequence). Trimming took off 5 bases at V and 3 bases at J, with 10 bases between the two ends. CDR3 loop: CASSPPWDTGELFF. CDR3 nucleotides: TGTGCCAGCAGCCCTCCTTGGGACACCGGGGAGCTGTTTTTT.

The chain joins TRBV6-5 to TRBJ2-7; 12 nucleotides align to TRBD2. After removal of 0 bases from V and 7 bases from J, the junction contained 4 bases not matched to a gene. CDR3 length: 15 amino acids. Germline CDR1 and CDR2: MNHEY and SVGAGI. The CDR3 spells CASSYSTSGSGEQYF. The DNA for the CDR3 is TGTGCCAGCAGTTACTCGACTAGCGGGAGTGGGGAGCAGTACTTC.

The V and J genes are TRBV30 and TRBJ2-7; D might be TRBD1 (6 bases). Trimming shortened V by 2 bases and J by 2 bases, and 13 bases separated the two germline ends. Germline lookup yields CDR1 GTSNPN and CDR2 SVGIG (reference sequence). The CDR3 is made up of 14 amino acids. DNA for the CDR3: TGTGCCTGGAGTTCTGACAGGCGAACCTACGAGCAGTACTTC. Its translation: CAWSSDRRTYEQYF.

This clone has just a few counts. J is TRBJ2-1 and V is TRBV6-4, with TRBD2 matching 13 bases. Germline loops: CDR1 MRHNA, CDR2 SNTAGT. V trimming: 2 bases; J trimming: 5 bases; junction bases outside the gene matches: 0. The CDR3 is made up of 15 amino acids. CDR3 nucleotide sequence: TGTGCCAGCAGTGACGGGACTAGCGGGAACAATGAGCAGTTCTTC. Translated: CASSDGTSGNNEQFF.

The chain is built from TRBV5-1 and TRBJ1-2; D not resolved. The germline gives CDR1 SGHRS, CDR2 YFSETQ. The V end was cut by 4 bases, the J end by 14 bases, with 21 bases between. The CDR3 spans 13 residues. CDR3 sequence: CASSPEGGQVPTF. CDR3 nucleotide sequence: TGCGCCAGCAGCCCAGAAGGCGGGCAGGTGCCAACCTTC.

By sample fraction, this clone is medium-sized. The gene calls are TRBV28 and TRBJ2-3, with TRBD2 matching over 15 bases. V was pared by 5 bases and J by 1 base, with 10 bases of the junction left unmatched. Germline V gene lookup returns CDR1 MDHEN and CDR2 SYDVKM. The CDR3 contains 19 residues. CDR3 sequence: CASSPTGTSGRQRTDTQYF. In DNA, the CDR3 is TGTGCCAGCAGTCCCACAGGGACTAGCGGGAGGCAACGCACAGATACGCAGTATTTT.

The chain links TRBV14 to TRBJ2-4; the match to TRBD2 covers 7 bases. Trimming cost V 2 bases and J 8 bases; bases outside gene matches: 15. The germline CDR1 and CDR2 sequences are SGHDN and FVKESK. The CDR3 runs 17 residues. CDR3 in DNA: TGTGCCAGCAGCCAAAGGGCGCTGGCGGGAGCGAAGGACATTCAGTACTTC. This codes for CASSQRALAGAKDIQYF.

This clone was observed a handful of times. J is TRBJ2-7 and V is TRBV7-2, with 8 bases that match TRBD2. Germline lookup yields CDR1 SGHTA and CDR2 FQGNSA. V was pared by 3 bases and J by 7 bases, with 11 bases of the junction left unmatched. The CDR3 spans 15 residues. The CDR3 region has the DNA TGTGCCAGCAGCTTTGGTACTAGCGGTGGAAATGAGCAGTACTTC. It yields the protein CASSFGTSGGNEQYF.

CDR3 loop: CASSLIRSGQFF. The CDR3 DNA sequence: TGTGCCAGCAGCTTAATTAGGTCCGGCCAGTTCTTC. The gene calls are TRBV13 and TRBJ2-1, with unresolved D. CDR1 is PRHDT and CDR2 is FYEKMQ in the germline V gene (reference sequence). This CDR3 has 12 residues. V was pared by 2 bases and J by 13 bases, with 12 bases between.

This clone appeared a few times. The J gene is TRBJ1-1, the V gene TRBV5-6, with D unresolved. The CDR3 contains 13 residues. Per germline, CDR1 SGHDT and CDR2 YYEEEE. V was pared by 0 bases and J by 4 bases, with 7 bases between. CDR3 amino acids: CASSLGQITEAFF. The CDR3 region has the DNA TGTGCCAGCAGCTTGGGGCAGATCACTGAAGCTTTCTTT.